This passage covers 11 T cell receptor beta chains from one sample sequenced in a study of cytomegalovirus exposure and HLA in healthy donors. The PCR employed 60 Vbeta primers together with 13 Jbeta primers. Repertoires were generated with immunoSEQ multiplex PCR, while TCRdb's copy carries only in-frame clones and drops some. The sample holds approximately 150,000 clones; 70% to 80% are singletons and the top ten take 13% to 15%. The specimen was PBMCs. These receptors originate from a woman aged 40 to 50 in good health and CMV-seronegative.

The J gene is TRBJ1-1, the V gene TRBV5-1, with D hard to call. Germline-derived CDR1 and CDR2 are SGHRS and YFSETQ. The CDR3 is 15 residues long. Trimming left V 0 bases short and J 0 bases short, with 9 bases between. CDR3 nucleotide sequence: TGCGCCAGCAGCTTGGATCCGGGATTGAACACTGAAGCTTTCTTT. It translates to CASSLDPGLNTEAFF.

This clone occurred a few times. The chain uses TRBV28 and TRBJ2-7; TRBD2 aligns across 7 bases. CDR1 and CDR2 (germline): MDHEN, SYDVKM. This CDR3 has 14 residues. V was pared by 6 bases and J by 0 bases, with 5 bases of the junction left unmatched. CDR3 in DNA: TGTGCCAGCAGAGAGCGGACTAGCTCCTACGAGCAGTACTTC. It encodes CASRERTSSYEQYF.

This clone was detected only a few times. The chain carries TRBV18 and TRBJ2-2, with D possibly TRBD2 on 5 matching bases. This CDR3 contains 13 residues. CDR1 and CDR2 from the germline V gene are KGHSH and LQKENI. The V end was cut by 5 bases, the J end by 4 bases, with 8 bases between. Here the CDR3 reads CASSVGVTGELFF. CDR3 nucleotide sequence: TGTGCCAGCTCAGTGGGAGTCACCGGGGAGCTGTTTTTT.

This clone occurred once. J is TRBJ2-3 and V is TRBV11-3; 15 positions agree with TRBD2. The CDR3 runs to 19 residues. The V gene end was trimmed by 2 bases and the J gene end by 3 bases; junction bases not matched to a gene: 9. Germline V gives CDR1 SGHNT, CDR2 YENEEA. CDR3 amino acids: CASSLTGLAGGPGTDTQYF. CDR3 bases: TGTGCCAGCAGCTTAACCGGACTAGCGGGAGGGCCGGGGACAGATACGCAGTATTTT.

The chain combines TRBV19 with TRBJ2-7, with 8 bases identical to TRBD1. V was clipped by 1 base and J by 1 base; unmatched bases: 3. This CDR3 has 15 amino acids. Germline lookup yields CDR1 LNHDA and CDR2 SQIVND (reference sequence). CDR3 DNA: TGTGCCAGTAGTATAGTTACAGGGGGATCCTACGAGCAGTACTTC. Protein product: CASSIVTGGSYEQYF.

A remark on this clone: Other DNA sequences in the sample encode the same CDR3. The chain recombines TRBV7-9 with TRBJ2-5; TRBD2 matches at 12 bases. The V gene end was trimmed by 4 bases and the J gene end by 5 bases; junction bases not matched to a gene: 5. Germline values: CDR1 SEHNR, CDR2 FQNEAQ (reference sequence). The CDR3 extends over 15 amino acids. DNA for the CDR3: TGTGCCAGCAGCTCCCGACTAGCGGGGGAGGAGACCCAGTACTTC. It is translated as CASSSRLAGEETQYF.

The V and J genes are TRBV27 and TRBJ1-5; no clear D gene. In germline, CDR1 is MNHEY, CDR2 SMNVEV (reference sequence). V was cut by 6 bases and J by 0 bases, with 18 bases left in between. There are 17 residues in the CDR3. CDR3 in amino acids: CASRDLKPSYSNQPQHF. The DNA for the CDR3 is TGTGCCAGCAGAGACTTAAAACCCTCCTATAGCAATCAGCCCCAGCATTTT.

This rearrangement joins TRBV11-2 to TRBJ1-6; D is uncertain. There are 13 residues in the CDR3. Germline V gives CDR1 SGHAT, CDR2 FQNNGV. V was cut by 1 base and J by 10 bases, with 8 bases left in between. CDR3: CASSLADISPLHF. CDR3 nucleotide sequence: TGTGCCAGCAGCTTAGCCGACATCTCACCCCTCCACTTT.

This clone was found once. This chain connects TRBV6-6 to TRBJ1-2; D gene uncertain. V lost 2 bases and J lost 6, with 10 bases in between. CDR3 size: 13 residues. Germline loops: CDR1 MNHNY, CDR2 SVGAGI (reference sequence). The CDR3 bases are TGTGCCAGCAGTTACGGGCAGCAGAATGGCTACACCTTC. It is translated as CASSYGQQNGYTF.

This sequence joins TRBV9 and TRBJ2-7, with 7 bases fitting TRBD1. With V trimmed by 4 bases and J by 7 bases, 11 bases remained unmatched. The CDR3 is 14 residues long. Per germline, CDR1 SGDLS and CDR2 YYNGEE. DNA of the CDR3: TGTGCCAGCAGCCTAATAGGGGACAGAAGTGAGCAGTACTTC. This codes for CASSLIGDRSEQYF.

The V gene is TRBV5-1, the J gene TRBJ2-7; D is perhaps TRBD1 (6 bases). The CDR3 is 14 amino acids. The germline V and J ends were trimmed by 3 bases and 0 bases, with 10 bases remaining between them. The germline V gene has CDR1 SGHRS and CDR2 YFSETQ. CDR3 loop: CASSYYRDSYEQYF. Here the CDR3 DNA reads TGCGCCAGCAGCTACTACAGGGACTCCTACGAGCAGTACTTC. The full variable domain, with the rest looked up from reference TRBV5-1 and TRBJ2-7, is KAGVTQTPRYLIKTRGQQVTLSCSPISGHRSVSWYQQTPGQGLQFLFEYFSETQRNKGNFPGRFSGRQFSNSRSEMNVSTLELGDSALYLCASSYYRDSYEQYFGPGTRLTVT.